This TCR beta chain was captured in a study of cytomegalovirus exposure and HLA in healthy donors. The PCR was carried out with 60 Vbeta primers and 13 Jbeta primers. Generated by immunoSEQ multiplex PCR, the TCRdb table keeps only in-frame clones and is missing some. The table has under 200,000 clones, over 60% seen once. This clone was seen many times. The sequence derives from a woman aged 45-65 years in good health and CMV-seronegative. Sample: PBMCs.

The CDR3 bases are TGTGCCAGCAGTTACTTGTCCGGGGGGCTTTTCCCTGAAGCTTTCTTT. Its translation is CASSYLSGGLFPEAFF. The chain carries TRBV6-6 and TRBJ1-1, with TRBD1 as a possible D gene (6 bases). V lost 1 base and J lost 6, with 18 bases in between. CDR1 and CDR2 (germline): MNHNY, SVGAGI (reference sequence). CDR3 length equals 16 residues.